This T cell receptor beta chain was sequenced for a study of radiotherapy plus CTLA-4 blockade in lung cancer. Across the whole study: There were objective responses in 18% of patients, and approximately 30% had disease control.

As to this clone: Its antigen is as yet unknown.

Study-wide points: Best predicting response, reportedly, were early blood T cell clone dynamics, with interferon-beta. In blood, after radiotherapy plus ipilimumab, tumor-derived TCR clones expanded.

Using immunoSEQ multiplex PCR, the repertoire was profiled, and TCRdb retains in-frame clones only, with some absent. The sample has more than 40,000 clones; about 88% are singletons. Each patient with chemo-refractory metastatic non-small-cell lung cancer was treated with focal radiation plus CTLA-4 blockade using ipilimumab. Trimming took 5 bases from V and 1 from J, leaving 11 bases between them. Germline V gene sequence: CDR1 SEHNR, CDR2 FQNEAQ (reference sequence). This CDR3 comprises 14 residues. V gene TRBV7-9 combines with J gene TRBJ1-2; D uncertain. The sample was peripheral blood, taken from a patient treated with radiotherapy plus ipilimumab. This sequence originates from a human donor with non-small cell lung cancer whose response to radiotherapy plus ipilimumab could not be evaluated. The DNA for the CDR3 is TGTGCCAGCAGCCTTGAGGACTATAACTATGGCTACACCTTC. Its translation is CASSLEDYNYGYTF.